Described below is a single TCR beta chain sequence and its context. Antigen specificity is unknown. The data stem from a study of cytomegalovirus exposure and HLA in healthy donors. Whole-study context: A data release that came early held approximately 92 million unique TCRs from HLA-typed donors. Overall study results and limits: The analysis excluded some indistinguishable V segments, including TRBV6-2 and TRBV6-3.

This PCR relied on a set of 60 Vbeta primers and 13 Jbeta primers. The method was immunoSEQ multiplex PCR; TCRdb's version includes in-frame clones alone and lacks a portion of them. The table includes 160,000 or so clones, roughly 80% detected once. Germline CDR1 and CDR2: KGHSH and LQKENI. CDR3 length equals 17 residues. Trimming at V came to 0 bases and at J to 4 bases, leaving 11 bases not matched to a gene. Sequencing was done on a sample of PBMCs. The rearrangement links TRBV18 to TRBJ2-5; 7 bases align to TRBD1. This receptor was taken from a woman between 45 and 60 years old in good health and CMV-seronegative. The CDR3 is CASSPPTGTASGETQYF. CDR3 DNA: TGTGCCAGCTCACCACCGACCGGGACAGCCAGTGGAGAGACCCAGTACTTC.